Listed below are T cell receptor beta chains from one sample, sequenced in a study of OX40 agonist ivuxolimab in advanced cancers. Generated by immunoSEQ multiplex PCR, the TCRdb table keeps only in-frame clones and is missing some. The sample has 40,000 to 45,000 clones, about 86% seen once. The starting material was CD4+ or CD8+ T cells sorted from blood, obtained in a trial of the OX40 agonist ivuxolimab. Receptors were obtained from an adult with an advanced solid tumor such as melanoma, head and neck, liver or kidney cancer. Each CDR3 is given with its conserved first and last residue. Fields, in order: J gene, CDR3 length, D gene, clone size, V gene, CDR3 DNA, CDR3 protein. The D gene is left open where the match is weak. For some rows the clone size is stated as once, few or many, or as a class when expanded; others skip it.

>TRBJ2-3|12|.|few|TRBV12-5
TGTGCTAGTGGTCCCGAGCTCGATACGCAGTATTTT
CASGPELDTQYF
>TRBJ2-1|11|.|.|TRBV6-5
TGTGCCAGCAGTTACAGCAATGAGCAGTTCTTC
CASSYSNEQFF
>TRBJ1-1|14|.|.|TRBV7-9
TGTGCCAGCAGAGACCAGGGCGAGAACACTGAAGCTTTCTTT
CASRDQGENTEAFF
>TRBJ1-1|11|.|.|TRBV18
TGTGCCAGCTCACCAGGGTTGGAAGCTTTCTTT
CASSPGLEAFF
>TRBJ2-7|14|TRBD1|.|TRBV5-6
TGTGCCAGCAACCTCGGGACAGAACCCTACGAGCAGTACTTC
CASNLGTEPYEQYF
>TRBJ2-5|13|.|.|TRBV7-9
TGTGCCAGCAGCTTAGTGGCTCAGGAGACCCAGTACTTC
CASSLVAQETQYF
>TRBJ1-2|12|.|.|TRBV27
TGTGCCAGCAGTAAAGGGGGTGTCGGCTACACCTTC
CASSKGGVGYTF
>TRBJ1-6|14|.|.|TRBV5-6
TGTGCCAGCAGCTTGCAGGCGGCAAGTTCACCCCTCCACTTT
CASSLQAASSPLHF
>TRBJ2-6|16|.|.|TRBV28
TGTGCCAGCAGCTCCCTACAGGGTTCTGGGGCCAACGTCCTGACTTTC
CASSSLQGSGANVLTF
>TRBJ2-3|15|.|.|TRBV9
TGTGCCAGCAGCGTAGAGCTTAGCGAGGCAGATACGCAGTATTTT
CASSVELSEADTQYF
>TRBJ1-1|16|TRBD1|.|TRBV30
TGTGCCTGGAGTGTATTAGCCATCTACCCGACAGGGGAAGCTTTCTTT
CAWSVLAIYPTGEAFF
>TRBJ2-6|15|.|few|TRBV7-9
TGTGCCAGCACCAAGGGGTACTCTGGGGCCAACGTCCTGACTTTC
CASTKGYSGANVLTF
>TRBJ1-5|17|TRBD1|.|TRBV28
TGTGCCAGCAGTTCCCAGACAGGGCAGATTTTTGAGCAGCCCCAGCATTTT
CASSSQTGQIFEQPQHF
>TRBJ2-7|15|.|.|TRBV28
TGTGCCAGCAGTTACGACACGGGCAGGGTTTACGAGCAGTACTTC
CASSYDTGRVYEQYF
>TRBJ2-1|15|.|.|TRBV11-2
TGTGCCAGCGGCTTGGGGAGGCTTTCCTACAATGAGCAGTTCTTC
CASGLGRLSYNEQFF
>TRBJ2-3|17|.|.|TRBV4-3
TGCGCCAGCAGCCAAGATCAGGGAATAGGCTTTGGAGATACGCAGTATTTT
CASSQDQGIGFGDTQYF
>TRBJ2-6|13|.|.|TRBV28
TGTGCCAGCACCTTACAGGGGGCCAACGTCCTGACTTTC
CASTLQGANVLTF
>TRBJ2-1|15|.|.|TRBV9
TGTGCCAGCAGCGCGAGCAGGAGCTCCTACAATGAGCAGTTCTTC
CASSASRSSYNEQFF
>TRBJ2-1|15|.|once|TRBV4-3
TGCGCCAGCAGCCAAGAGGGGGGATCCTACAATGAGCAGTTCTTC
CASSQEGGSYNEQFF
>TRBJ1-1|12|.|few|TRBV6-6
TGTGCCAGCAGCCGAACTCTATCTGAAGCTTTCTTT
CASSRTLSEAFF
>TRBJ2-3|13|.|.|TRBV27
TGTGCCAGCAGTTTGTTGGCCCGGGATACGCAGTATTTT
CASSLLARDTQYF
>TRBJ1-1|15|TRBD1|.|TRBV9
TGTGCCAGCAGCGTGGCAGGGGGCCTGGACACTGAAGCTTTCTTT
CASSVAGGLDTEAFF
>TRBJ1-1|13|TRBD1|.|TRBV6-5
TGTGCCAGCAGCCAAGGACAGGGCGCTGAAGCTTTCTTT
CASSQGQGAEAFF
>TRBJ2-3|14|.|.|TRBV7-9
TGTGCCAGCAGCTTAGAGACGGGATTAGATACGCAGTATTTT
CASSLETGLDTQYF
>TRBJ2-7|14|.|.|TRBV27
TGTGCCAGCAGTTTATCGCCCTTCGTGGGGGAGCAGTACTTC
CASSLSPFVGEQYF
>TRBJ1-1|12|.|.|TRBV23-1
TGCGCCAGCAGTCAACAGGACACTGAAGCTTTCTTT
CASSQQDTEAFF
>TRBJ2-3|16|TRBD1|.|TRBV11-2
TGTGCCAGCAGCTTAGATAAGAACAGGGGTCATGATACGCAGTATTTT
CASSLDKNRGHDTQYF
>TRBJ2-7|16|.|.|TRBV5-6
TGTGCCAGCAGCTTGGAAGGCCTCTTGGTAACCTACGAGCAGTACTTC
CASSLEGLLVTYEQYF
>TRBJ1-2|15|.|few|TRBV4-2
TGTGCCAGCAGCCAAGAGATGGACACCAACTATGGCTACACCTTC
CASSQEMDTNYGYTF
>TRBJ1-2|16|.|.|TRBV4-1
TGCGCCAGCAGCCAGGAAGCAGGGTCTTCATACTATGGCTACACCTTC
CASSQEAGSSYYGYTF
>TRBJ2-3|21|TRBD2|.|TRBV28
TGTGCCAGCAGTTTCCCCTCCACTCGGACTAGCGGGGGGGCGCGCACAGATACGCAGTATTTT
CASSFPSTRTSGGARTDTQYF
>TRBJ2-7|15|.|once|TRBV25-1
TGTGCCAGCAGCCGGACGGCCGCACCCTTCTACGAGCAGTACTTC
CASSRTAAPFYEQYF
>TRBJ2-5|13|.|.|TRBV6-1
TGTGCCAGCAGTTGGGGGAGTGAAGAGACCCAGTACTTC
CASSWGSEETQYF
>TRBJ2-1|15|TRBD1|.|TRBV6-5
TGTGCCAGCAGTCACCGGGACAGGGTGAACAATGAGCAGTTCTTC
CASSHRDRVNNEQFF
>TRBJ1-2|13|TRBD1|.|TRBV19
TGTGCCAGTAGTTCGACAGGGAACTATGGCTACACCTTC
CASSSTGNYGYTF
>TRBJ1-1|15|.|once|TRBV2
TGTGCCAGCAGTGAAGCGGGAGTGGGGAACACTGAAGCTTTCTTT
CASSEAGVGNTEAFF
>TRBJ1-1|15|.|.|TRBV6-6
TGTGCCAGCAGTTACTCTCTGACAGCGAACACTGAAGCTTTCTTT
CASSYSLTANTEAFF
>TRBJ2-5|16|.|.|TRBV6-6
TGTGCCAGCAGACCTATTCAGGCAGGGGCGCAAGAGACCCAGTACTTC
CASRPIQAGAQETQYF
>TRBJ2-1|16|.|.|TRBV4-3
TGCGCCAGCAGCCAGGGCGGGACCTACGACTACAATGAGCAGTTCTTC
CASSQGGTYDYNEQFF
>TRBJ2-1|14|TRBD2|.|TRBV11-3
TGTGCCAGCAGCTATAATAGCGGGCCGTATGAGCAGTTCTTC
CASSYNSGPYEQFF